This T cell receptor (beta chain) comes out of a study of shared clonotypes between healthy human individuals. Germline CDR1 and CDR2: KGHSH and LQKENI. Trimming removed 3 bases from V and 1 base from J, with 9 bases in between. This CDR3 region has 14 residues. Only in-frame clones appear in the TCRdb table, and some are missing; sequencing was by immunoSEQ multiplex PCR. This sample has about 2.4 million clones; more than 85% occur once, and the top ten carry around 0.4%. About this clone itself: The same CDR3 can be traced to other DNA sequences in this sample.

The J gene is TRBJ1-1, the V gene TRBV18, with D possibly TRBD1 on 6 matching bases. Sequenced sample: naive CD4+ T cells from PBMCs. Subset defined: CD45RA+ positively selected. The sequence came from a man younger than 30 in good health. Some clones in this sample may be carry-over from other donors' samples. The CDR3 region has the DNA TGTGCCAGCTCACCTCTACAGGGGAACACTGAAGCTTTCTTT. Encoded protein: CASSPLQGNTEAFF.